This T cell receptor beta chain was documented in a study of T cells in localized non-small cell lung cancer. Points from the study as a whole: Among the tissues sampled, uninvolved adjacent lung had the highest T cell clonality, above tumor. Median 57 top-100 tumor clones were shared with paired adjacent lung. Longer overall survival associated with higher blood T cell density; shorter survival with higher adjacent-lung clonality.

Notes on this clone: Its matching antigen is unknown.

Per germline, CDR1 MNHGY and CDR2 SAAAGT. The CDR3 covers 12 residues. V lost 4 bases, J lost 4 bases, and 8 bases lay in between. Profiling relied on immunoSEQ multiplex PCR, and the TCRdb table lists in-frame clones only, not all of them. The repertoire has 9,700 or so clones, under 50% of them found once; the top ten carry less than 4%. This sequence was found in a woman aged 35-75 years with stage I lung adenocarcinoma. The chain couples TRBV6-8 to TRBJ2-7; D is undetermined. Source: lymph node tissue, taken before any cancer treatment. The CDR3 sequence is CASSSHQYEQYF. The CDR3 DNA reads TGTGCCAGCAGTTCCCACCAATACGAGCAGTACTTC.